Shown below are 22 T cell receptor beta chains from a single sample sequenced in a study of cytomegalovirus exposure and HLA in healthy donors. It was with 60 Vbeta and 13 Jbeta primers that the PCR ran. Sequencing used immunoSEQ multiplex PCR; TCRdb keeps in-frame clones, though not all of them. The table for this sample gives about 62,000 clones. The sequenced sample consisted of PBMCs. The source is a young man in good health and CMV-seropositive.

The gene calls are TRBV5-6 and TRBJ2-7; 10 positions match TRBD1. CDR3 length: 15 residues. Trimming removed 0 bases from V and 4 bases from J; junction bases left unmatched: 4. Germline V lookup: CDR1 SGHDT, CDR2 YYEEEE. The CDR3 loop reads CASSLAGTGDYEQYF. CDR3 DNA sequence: TGTGCCAGCAGCTTGGCCGGGACAGGGGATTACGAGCAGTACTTC. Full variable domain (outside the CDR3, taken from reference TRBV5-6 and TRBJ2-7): DAGVTQSPTHLIKTRGQQVTLRCSPKSGHDTVSWYQQALGQGPQFIFQYYEEEERQRGNFPDRFSGHQFPNYSSELNVNALLLGDSALYLCASSLAGTGDYEQYFGPGTRLTVT.

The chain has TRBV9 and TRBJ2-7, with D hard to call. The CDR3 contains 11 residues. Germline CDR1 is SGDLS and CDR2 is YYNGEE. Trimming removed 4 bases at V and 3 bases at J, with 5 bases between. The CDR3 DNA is TGTGCCAGCAGCTCCTACTACGAGCAGTACTTC. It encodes CASSSYYEQYF.

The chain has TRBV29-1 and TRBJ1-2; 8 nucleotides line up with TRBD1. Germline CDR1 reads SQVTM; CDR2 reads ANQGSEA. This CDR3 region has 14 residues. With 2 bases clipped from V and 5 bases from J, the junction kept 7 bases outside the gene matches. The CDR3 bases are TGCAGCGTTGAACCTAGACAGGGGCCTTATGGCTACACCTTC. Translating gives CSVEPRQGPYGYTF.

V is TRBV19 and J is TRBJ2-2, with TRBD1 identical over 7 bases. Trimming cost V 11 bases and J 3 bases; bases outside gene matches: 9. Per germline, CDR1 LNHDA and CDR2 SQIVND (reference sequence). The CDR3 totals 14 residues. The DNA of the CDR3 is TGTGCCTGTCACAGGGGTGTGGACACCGGGGAGCTGTTTTTT. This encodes CACHRGVDTGELFF.

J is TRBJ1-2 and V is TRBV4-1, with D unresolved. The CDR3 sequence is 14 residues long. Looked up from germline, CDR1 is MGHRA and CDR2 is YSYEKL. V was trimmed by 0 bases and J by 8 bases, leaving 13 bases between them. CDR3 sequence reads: CASSQEVGLLGYTF. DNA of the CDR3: TGCGCCAGCAGCCAAGAAGTAGGACTCCTCGGCTACACCTTC.

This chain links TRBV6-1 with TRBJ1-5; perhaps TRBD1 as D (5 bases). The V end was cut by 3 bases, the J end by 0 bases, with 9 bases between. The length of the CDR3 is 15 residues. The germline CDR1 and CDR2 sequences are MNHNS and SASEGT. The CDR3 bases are TGTGCCAGCAGTGAGACAGCTTATAGCAATCAGCCCCAGCATTTT. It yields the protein CASSETAYSNQPQHF.

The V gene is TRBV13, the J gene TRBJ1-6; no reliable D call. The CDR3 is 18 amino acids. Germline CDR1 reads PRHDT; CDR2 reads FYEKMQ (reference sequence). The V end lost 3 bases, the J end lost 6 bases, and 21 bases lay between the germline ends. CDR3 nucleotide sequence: TGTGCCAGCAGCTTGGTGTCAGGCCGGATATCGGCTAATTCACCCCTCCACTTT. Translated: CASSLVSGRISANSPLHF.

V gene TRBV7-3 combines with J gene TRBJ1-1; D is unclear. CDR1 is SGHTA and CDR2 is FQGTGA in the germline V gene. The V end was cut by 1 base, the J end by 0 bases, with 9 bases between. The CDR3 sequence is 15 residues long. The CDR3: CASSLIPAMNTEAFF. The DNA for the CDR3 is TGTGCCAGCAGCTTAATCCCAGCGATGAACACTGAAGCTTTCTTT.

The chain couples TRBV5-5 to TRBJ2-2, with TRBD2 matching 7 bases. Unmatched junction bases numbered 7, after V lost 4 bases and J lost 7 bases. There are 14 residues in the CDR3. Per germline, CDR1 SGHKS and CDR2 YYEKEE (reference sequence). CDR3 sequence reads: CASSPRGDYGELFF. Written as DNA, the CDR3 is TGTGCCAGCAGCCCCCGGGGGGACTACGGGGAGCTGTTTTTT.

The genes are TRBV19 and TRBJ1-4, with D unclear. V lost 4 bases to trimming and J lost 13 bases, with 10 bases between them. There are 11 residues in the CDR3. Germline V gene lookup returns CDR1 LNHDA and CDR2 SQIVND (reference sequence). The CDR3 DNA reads TGTGCCAGTAGTAAATGGGAGAGACTGTTTTTT. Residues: CASSKWERLFF.

The CDR3 protein is CASSSKTETYNSPLHF. CDR3 DNA sequence: TGTGCCAGCAGCTCGAAGACAGAAACCTATAATTCACCCCTCCACTTT. This sequence joins TRBV5-4 and TRBJ1-6, with TRBD1 as a possible D gene (5 bases). The CDR3 length is 16 residues. V was clipped by 3 bases and J by 2 bases, with 12 bases between them. In germline, CDR1 is SGHNT, CDR2 YYREEE (reference sequence).

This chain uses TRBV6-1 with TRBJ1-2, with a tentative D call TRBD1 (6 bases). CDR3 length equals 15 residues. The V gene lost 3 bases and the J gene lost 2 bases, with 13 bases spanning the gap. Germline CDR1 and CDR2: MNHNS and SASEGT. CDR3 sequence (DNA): TGTGCCAGCAGTGAGCTCGGAGGACAGAACTATGGCTACACCTTC. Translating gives CASSELGGQNYGYTF.

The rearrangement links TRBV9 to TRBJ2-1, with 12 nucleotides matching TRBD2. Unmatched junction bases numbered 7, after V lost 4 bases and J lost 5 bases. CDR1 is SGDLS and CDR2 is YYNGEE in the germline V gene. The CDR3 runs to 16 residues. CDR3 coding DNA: TGTGCCAGCAGCCCGCGACTAGCGGGGGCTGACAATGAGCAGTTCTTC. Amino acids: CASSPRLAGADNEQFF.

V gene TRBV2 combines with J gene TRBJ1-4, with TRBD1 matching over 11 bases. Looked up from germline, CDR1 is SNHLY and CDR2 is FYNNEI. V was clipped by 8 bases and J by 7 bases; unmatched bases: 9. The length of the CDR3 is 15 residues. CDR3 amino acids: CASHAGTGGVEKLFF. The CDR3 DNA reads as TGTGCCAGCCATGCGGGGACAGGGGGAGTTGAAAAACTGTTTTTT. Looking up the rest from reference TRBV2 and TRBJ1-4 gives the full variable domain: EPEVTQTPSHQVTQMGQEVILRCVPISNHLYFYWYRQILGQKVEFLVSFYNNEISEKSEIFDDQFSVERPDGSNFTLKIRSTKLEDSAMYFCASHAGTGGVEKLFFGSGTQLSVL.

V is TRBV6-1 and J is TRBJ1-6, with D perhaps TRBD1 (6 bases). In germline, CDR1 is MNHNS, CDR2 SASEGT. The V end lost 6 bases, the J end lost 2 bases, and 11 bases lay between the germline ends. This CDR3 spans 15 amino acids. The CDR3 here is CASRQGLPYNSPLHF. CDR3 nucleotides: TGTGCCAGCAGACAGGGCCTCCCCTATAATTCACCCCTCCACTTT.

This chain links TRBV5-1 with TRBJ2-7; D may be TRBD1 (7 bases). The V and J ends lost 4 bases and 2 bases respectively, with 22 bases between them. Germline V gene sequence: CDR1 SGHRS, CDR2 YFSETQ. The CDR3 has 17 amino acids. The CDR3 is CASSTLGRGTFAYEQYF. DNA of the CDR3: TGCGCCAGCAGCACCTTAGGCAGGGGGACTTTCGCCTACGAGCAGTACTTC.

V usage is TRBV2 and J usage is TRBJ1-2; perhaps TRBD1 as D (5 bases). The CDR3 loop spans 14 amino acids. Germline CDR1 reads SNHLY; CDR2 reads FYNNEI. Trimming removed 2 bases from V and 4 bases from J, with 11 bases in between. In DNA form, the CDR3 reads TGTGCCAGCAGTGAACAGACAGACTCCTATGGCTACACCTTC. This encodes CASSEQTDSYGYTF.

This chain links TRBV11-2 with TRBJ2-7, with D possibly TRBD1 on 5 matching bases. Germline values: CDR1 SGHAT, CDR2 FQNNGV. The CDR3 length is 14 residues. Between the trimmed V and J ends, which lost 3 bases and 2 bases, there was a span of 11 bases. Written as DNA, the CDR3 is TGTGCCAGCAGCTTCGATAGGGGCGCCTACGAGCAGTACTTC. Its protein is CASSFDRGAYEQYF.

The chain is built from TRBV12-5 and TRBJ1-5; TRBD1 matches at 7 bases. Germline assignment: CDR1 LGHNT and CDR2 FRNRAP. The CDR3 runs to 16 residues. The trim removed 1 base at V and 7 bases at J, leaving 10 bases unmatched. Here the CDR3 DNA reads TGTGCTAGTGGTTTGGCCTCAGGGGGATTCCGGCAGCCCCAGCATTTT. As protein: CASGLASGGFRQPQHF.

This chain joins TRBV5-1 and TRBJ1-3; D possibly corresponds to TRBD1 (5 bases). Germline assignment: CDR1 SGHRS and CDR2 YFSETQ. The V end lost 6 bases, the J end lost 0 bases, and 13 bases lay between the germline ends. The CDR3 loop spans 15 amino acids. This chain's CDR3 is CASIKGRDSGNTIYF. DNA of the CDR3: TGCGCCAGCATCAAAGGCAGGGACTCTGGAAACACCATATATTTT. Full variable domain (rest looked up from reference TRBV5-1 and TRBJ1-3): KAGVTQTPRYLIKTRGQQVTLSCSPISGHRSVSWYQQTPGQGLQFLFEYFSETQRNKGNFPGRFSGRQFSNSRSEMNVSTLELGDSALYLCASIKGRDSGNTIYFGEGSWLTVV.

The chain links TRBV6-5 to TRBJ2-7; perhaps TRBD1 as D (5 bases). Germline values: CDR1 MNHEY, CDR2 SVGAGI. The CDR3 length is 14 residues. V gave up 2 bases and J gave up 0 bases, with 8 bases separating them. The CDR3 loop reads CASSYGGHSYEQYF. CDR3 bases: TGTGCCAGCAGTTACGGTGGACACTCCTACGAGCAGTACTTC.

This chain's CDR3 is CAKASVTSGAKVPYNEQFF. As DNA, the CDR3 is TGTGCCAAAGCATCGGTCACTAGCGGAGCGAAGGTCCCCTACAATGAGCAGTTCTTC. The chain has TRBV27 and TRBJ2-1; TRBD2 matches at 8 bases. CDR3 size: 19 residues. J was trimmed by 2 bases and V by 10 bases; bases with no gene match: 22. Germline loops: CDR1 MNHEY, CDR2 SMNVEV (reference sequence).